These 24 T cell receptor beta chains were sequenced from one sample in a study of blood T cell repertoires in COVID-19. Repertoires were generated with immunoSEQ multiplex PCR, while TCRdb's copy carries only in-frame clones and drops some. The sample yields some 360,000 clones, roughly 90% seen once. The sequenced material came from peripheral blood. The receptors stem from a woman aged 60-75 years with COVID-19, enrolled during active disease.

The DNA for the CDR3 is TGCGCCAGCAGCTTGGAAACAGCCCGCTCTGGGGCCAACGTCCTGACTTTC. This translates into CASSLETARSGANVLTF. The chain uses TRBV5-1 and TRBJ2-6; D is unclear. CDR1 is SGHRS, CDR2 YFSETQ, per germline. Trimming left V 0 bases short and J 0 bases short, with 10 bases between. This CDR3 region has 17 residues.

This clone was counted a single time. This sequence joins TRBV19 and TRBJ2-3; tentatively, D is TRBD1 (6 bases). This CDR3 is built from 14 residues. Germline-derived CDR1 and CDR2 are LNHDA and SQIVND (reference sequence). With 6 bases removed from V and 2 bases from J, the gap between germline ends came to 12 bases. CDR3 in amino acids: CASSNGQTTDTQYF. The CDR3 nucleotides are TGTGCCAGTAGCAACGGACAGACCACAGATACGCAGTATTTT.

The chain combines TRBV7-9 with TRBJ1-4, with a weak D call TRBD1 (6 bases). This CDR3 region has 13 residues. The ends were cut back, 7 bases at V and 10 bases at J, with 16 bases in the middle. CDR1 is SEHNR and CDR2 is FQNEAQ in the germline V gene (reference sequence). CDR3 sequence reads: CASNQGGGGKLFF. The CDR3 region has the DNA TGTGCCAGCAACCAAGGGGGGGGTGGAAAACTGTTTTTT.

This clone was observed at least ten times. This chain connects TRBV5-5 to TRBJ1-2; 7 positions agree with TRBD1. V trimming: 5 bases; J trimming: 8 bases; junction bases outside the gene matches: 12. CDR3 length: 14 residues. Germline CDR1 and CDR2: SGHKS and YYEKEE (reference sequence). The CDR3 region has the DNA TGTGCCAGCAGTTGGTGGCAGGGGGTGGAGGGCTACACCTTC. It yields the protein CASSWWQGVEGYTF.

DNA for the CDR3: TGTGCCAGCAGTCCTAGCGGGGGGTCTTCCGGTACGCAGTATTTT. This codes for CASSPSGGSSGTQYF. V and J are TRBV11-3 and TRBJ2-3; 11 bases are shared with TRBD2. The CDR3 is 15 residues long. The J segment lost 8 bases and the V segment lost 6 bases, leaving 10 bases of the junction unmatched. CDR1 is SGHNT and CDR2 is YENEEA in the germline V gene. The variable domain in full, completed from reference TRBV11-3 and TRBJ2-3, reads EAGVVQSPRYKIIEKKQPVAFWCNPISGHNTLYWYLQNLGQGPELLIRYENEEAVDDSQLPKDRFSAERLKGVDSTLKIQPAELGDSAVYLCASSPSGGSSGTQYFGPGTRLTVL.

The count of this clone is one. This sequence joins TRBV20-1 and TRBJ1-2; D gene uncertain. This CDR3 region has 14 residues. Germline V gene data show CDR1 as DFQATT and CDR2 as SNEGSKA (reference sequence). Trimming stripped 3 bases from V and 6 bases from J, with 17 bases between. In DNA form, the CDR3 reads TGCAGTGCTAGTGTCATGAGGGAAGTGGATGGCTACACCTTC. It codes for CSASVMREVDGYTF.

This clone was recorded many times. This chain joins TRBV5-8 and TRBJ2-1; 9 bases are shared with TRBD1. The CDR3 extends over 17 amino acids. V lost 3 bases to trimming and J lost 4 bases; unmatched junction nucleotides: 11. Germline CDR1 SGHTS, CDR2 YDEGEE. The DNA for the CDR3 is TGTGCCAGCAGCTCCACAGGGGGCTCCGGAAGATACAATGAGCAGTTCTTC. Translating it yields CASSSTGGSGRYNEQFF. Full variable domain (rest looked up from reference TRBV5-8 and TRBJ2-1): EAGVTQSPTHLIKTRGQQATLRCSPISGHTSVYWYQQALGLGLQFLLWYDEGEERNRGNFPPRFSGRQFPNYSSELNVNALELEDSALYLCASSSTGGSGRYNEQFFGPGTRLTVL.

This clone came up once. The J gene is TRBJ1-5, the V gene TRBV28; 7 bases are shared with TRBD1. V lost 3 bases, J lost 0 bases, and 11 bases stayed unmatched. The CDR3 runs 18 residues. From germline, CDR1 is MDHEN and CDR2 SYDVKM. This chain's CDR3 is CASSLGTDRLYSNQPQHF. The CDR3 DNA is TGTGCCAGCAGTTTGGGGACAGACCGCCTATATAGCAATCAGCCCCAGCATTTT. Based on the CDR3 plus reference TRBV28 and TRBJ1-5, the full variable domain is DVKVTQSSRYLVKRTGEKVFLECVQDMDHENMFWYRQDPGLGLRLIYFSYDVKMKEKGDIPEGYSVSREKKERFSLILESASTNQTSMYLCASSLGTDRLYSNQPQHFGDGTRLSIL.

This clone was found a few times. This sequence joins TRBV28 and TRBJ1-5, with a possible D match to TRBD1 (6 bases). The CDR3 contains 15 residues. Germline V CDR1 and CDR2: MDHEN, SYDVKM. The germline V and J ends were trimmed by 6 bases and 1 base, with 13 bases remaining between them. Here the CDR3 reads CASSSRTESNQPQHF. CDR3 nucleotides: TGTGCCAGCAGCTCCAGGACAGAGAGCAATCAGCCCCAGCATTTT. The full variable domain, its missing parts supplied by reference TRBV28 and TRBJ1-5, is DVKVTQSSRYLVKRTGEKVFLECVQDMDHENMFWYRQDPGLGLRLIYFSYDVKMKEKGDIPEGYSVSREKKERFSLILESASTNQTSMYLCASSSRTESNQPQHFGDGTRLSIL.

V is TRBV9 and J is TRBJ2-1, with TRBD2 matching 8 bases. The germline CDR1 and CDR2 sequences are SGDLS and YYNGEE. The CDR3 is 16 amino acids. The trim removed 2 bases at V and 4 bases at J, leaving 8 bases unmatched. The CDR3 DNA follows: TGTGCCAGCAGCGTCACCCTGCGGGGGGCATACAATGAGCAGTTCTTC. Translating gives CASSVTLRGAYNEQFF.

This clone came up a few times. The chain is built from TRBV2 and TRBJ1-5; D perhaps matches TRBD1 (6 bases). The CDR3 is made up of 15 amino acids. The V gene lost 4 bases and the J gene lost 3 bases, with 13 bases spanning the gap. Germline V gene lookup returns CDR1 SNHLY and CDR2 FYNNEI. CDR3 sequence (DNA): TGTGCCAGCAGTGCCAGGGGCGCATACAATCAGCCCCAGCATTTT. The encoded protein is CASSARGAYNQPQHF.

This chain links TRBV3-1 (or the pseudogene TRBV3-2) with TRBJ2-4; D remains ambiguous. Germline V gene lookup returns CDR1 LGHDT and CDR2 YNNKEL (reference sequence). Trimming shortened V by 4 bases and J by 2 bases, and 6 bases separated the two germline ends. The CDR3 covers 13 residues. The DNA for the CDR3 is TGTGCCAGCAGCCCCAGTCCCAAAAACATTCAGTACTTC. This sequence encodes CASSPSPKNIQYF.

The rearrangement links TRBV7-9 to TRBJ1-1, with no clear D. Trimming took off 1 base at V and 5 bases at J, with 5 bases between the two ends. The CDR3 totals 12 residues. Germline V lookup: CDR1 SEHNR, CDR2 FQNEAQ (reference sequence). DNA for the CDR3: TGTGCCAGCAGCTTAGGACTTACTGAAGCTTTCTTT. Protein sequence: CASSLGLTEAFF. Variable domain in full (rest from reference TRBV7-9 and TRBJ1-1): DTGVSQNPRHKITKRGQNVTFRCDPISEHNRLYWYRQTLGQGPEFLTYFQNEAQLEKSRLLSDRFSAERPKGSFSTLEIQRTEQGDSAMYLCASSLGLTEAFFGQGTRLTVV.

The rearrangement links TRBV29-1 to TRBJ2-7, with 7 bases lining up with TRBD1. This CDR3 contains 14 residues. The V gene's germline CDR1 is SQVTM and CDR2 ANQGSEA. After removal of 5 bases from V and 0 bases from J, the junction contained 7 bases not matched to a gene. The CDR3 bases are TGCAGCGTTACGGGACAGCGCGGCTCCTACGAGCAGTACTTC. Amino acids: CSVTGQRGSYEQYF.

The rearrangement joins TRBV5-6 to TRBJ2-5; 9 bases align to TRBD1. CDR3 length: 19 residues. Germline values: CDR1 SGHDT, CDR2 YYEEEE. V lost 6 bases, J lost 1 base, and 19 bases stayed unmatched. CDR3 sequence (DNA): TGTGCCAGCAATCACGTGGGGGACAGGGAACGGGGGGCCCAAGAGACCCAGTACTTC. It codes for CASNHVGDRERGAQETQYF.

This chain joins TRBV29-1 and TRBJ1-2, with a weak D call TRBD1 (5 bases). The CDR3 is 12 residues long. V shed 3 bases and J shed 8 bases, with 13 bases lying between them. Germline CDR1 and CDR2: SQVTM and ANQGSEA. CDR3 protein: CSVEKGKKGYTF. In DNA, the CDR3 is TGCAGCGTTGAGAAGGGGAAGAAGGGCTACACCTTC.

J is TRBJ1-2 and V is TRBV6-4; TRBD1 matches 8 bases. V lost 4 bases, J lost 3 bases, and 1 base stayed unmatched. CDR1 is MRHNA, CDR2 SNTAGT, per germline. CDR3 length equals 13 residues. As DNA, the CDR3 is TGTGCCAGCAGTGCAGGGGGCTACTATGGCTACACCTTC. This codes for CASSAGGYYGYTF.

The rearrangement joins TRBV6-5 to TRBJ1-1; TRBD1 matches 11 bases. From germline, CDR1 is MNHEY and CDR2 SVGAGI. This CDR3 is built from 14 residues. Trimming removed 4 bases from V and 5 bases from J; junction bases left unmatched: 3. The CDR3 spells CASSFRDRGTEAFF. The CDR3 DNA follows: TGTGCCAGCAGTTTCCGGGACAGGGGGACTGAAGCTTTCTTT.

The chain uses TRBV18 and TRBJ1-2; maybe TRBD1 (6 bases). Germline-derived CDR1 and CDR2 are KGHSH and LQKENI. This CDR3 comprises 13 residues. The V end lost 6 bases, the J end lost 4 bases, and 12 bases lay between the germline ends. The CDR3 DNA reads TGTGCCAGCTCCCCCGGGACATCCTATGGCTACACCTTC. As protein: CASSPGTSYGYTF.

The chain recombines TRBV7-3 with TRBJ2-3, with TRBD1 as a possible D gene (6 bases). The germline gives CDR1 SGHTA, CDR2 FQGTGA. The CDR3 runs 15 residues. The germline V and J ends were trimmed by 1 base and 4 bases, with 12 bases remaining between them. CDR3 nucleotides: TGTGCCAGCAGCTTAAGCCGCACAGGGTCAGATACGCAGTATTTT. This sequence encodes CASSLSRTGSDTQYF.

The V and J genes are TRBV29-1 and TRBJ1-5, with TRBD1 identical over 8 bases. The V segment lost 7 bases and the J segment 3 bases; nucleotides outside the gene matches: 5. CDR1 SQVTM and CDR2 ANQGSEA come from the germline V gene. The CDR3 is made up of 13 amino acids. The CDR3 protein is CSARTGHNQPQHF. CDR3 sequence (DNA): TGCAGCGCACGGACAGGGCACAATCAGCCCCAGCATTTT.

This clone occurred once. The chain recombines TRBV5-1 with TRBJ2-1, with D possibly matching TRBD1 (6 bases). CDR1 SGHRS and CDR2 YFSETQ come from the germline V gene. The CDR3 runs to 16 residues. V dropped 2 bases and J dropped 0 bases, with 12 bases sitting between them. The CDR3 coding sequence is TGCGCCAGCAGCTTAGGACAGTTAAGCTCCTACAATGAGCAGTTCTTC. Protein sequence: CASSLGQLSSYNEQFF.

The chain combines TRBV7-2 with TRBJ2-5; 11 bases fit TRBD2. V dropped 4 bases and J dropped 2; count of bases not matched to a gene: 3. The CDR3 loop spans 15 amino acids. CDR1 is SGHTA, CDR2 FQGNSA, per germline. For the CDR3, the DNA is TGTGCCAGCAGCTCTAGCGGGGGGCCTCAAGAGACCCAGTACTTC. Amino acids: CASSSSGGPQETQYF.

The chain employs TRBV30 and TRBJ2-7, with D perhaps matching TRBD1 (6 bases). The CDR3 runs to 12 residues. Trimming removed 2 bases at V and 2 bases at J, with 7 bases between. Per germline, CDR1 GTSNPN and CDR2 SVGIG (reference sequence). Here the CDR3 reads CAWSRDTYEQYF. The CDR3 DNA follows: TGTGCCTGGAGTCGGGACACCTACGAGCAGTACTTC. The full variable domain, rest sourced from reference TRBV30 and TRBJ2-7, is SQTIHQWPATLVQPVGSPLSLECTVEGTSNPNLYWYRQAAGRGLQLLFYSVGIGQISSEVPQNLSASRPQDRQFILSSKKLLLSDSGFYLCAWSRDTYEQYFGPGTRLTVT.